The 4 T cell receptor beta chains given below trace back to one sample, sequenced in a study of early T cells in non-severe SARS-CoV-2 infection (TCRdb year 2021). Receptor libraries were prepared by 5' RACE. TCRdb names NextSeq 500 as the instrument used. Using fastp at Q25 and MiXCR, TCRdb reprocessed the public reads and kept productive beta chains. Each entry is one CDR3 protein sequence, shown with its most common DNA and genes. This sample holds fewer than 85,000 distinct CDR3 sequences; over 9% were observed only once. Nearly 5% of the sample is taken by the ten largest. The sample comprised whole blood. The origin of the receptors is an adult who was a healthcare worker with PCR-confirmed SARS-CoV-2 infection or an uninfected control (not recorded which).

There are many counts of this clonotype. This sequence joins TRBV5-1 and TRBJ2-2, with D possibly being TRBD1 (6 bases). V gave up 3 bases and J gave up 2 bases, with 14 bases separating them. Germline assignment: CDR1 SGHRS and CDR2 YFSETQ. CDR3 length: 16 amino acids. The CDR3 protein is CASSSSGRGNTGELFF. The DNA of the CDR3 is TGCGCCAGCAGCTCCTCAGGCAGGGGAAACACCGGGGAGCTGTTTTTT. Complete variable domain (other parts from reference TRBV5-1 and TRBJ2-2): KAGVTQTPRYLIKTRGQQVTLSCSPISGHRSVSWYQQTPGQGLQFLFEYFSETQRNKGNFPGRFSGRQFSNSRSEMNVSTLELGDSALYLCASSSSGRGNTGELFFGEGSRLTVL.

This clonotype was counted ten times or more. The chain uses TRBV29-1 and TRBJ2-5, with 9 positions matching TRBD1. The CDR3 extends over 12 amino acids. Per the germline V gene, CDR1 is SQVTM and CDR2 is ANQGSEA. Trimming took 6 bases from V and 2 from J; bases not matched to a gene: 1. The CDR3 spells CSVGTGQETQYF. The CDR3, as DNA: TGCAGCGTCGGGACAGGGCAAGAGACCCAGTACTTC.

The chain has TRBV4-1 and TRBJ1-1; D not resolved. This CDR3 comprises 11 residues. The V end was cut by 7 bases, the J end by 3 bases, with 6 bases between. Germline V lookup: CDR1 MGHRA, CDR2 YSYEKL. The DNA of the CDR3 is TGCGCCAGCACTCGAGACACTGAAGCTTTCTTT. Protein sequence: CASTRDTEAFF.

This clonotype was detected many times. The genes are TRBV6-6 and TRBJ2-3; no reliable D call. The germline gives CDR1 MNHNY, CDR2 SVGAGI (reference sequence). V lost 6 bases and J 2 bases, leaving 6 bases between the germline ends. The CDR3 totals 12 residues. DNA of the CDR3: TGTGCCAGCAGAAGAGACACAGATACGCAGTATTTT. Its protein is CASRRDTDTQYF.